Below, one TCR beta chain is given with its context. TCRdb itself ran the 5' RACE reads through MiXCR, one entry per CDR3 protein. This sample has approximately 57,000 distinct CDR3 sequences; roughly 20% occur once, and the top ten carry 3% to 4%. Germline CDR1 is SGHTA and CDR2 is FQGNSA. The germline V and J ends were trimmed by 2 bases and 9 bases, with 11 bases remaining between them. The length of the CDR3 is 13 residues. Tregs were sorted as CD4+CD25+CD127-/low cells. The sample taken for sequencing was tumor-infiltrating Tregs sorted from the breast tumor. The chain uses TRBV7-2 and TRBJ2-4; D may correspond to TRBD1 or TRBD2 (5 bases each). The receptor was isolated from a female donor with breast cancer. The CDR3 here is CASSLRKGSIQYF. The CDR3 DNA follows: TGTGCCAGCAGCTTACGGAAGGGGAGCATTCAGTACTTC.